This T cell receptor (beta chain) emerged from a study of blood T cell repertoires in COVID-19. Measured with immunoSEQ multiplex PCR; TCRdb has only the in-frame clones, and not every one. The sample shows fewer than 200,000 clones, around 90% of them seen only once. The count of this clone is one. V lost 6 bases, J lost 8 bases, and 6 bases stayed unmatched. There are 13 residues in the CDR3. This TCR derives from a man aged 45-60 years with acute or convalescent COVID-19. This chain connects TRBV12-3 or TRBV12-4 to TRBJ1-4; 7 positions agree with TRBD1. The sample taken for sequencing was peripheral blood. Here the CDR3 reads CASRGTVGEKLFF. The CDR3 coding sequence is TGTGCCAGCAGGGGGACAGTCGGAGAAAAACTGTTTTTT.